This is a list of T cell receptor beta chains from one sample in a study of T cells in localized non-small cell lung cancer. Assay: immunoSEQ multiplex PCR; the TCRdb copy retains only in-frame clones and omits some. Of around 4,800 clones in the sample, 33% were seen once. Here the sequenced sample was lung tumor tissue, taken before any cancer treatment. These receptors were collected from a female donor at least 60 years old with stage I lung adenocarcinoma. Both conserved end residues are part of each CDR3. The D gene is left open where the match is weak. Only some rows state a clone size, as once, few, many or a class for expanded clones.

J gene: TRBJ2-7; clone size: few; D gene: TRBD1; CDR3 length: 15; V gene: TRBV30; CDR3 protein: CAWSGGQGRLSEQYF; CDR3 DNA: TGTGCCTGGAGCGGGGGACAGGGGAGGTTGAGCGAGCAGTACTTC
J gene: TRBJ2-1; clone size: .; D gene: TRBD1; CDR3 length: 11; V gene: TRBV30; CDR3 protein: CAWSNRDSMIF; CDR3 DNA: TGTGCCTGGAGTAACCGGGACAGTATGATCTTC
J gene: TRBJ1-2; clone size: few; D gene: TRBD1; CDR3 length: 15; V gene: TRBV6-8; CDR3 protein: CASSQTGDLGYGYTF; CDR3 DNA: TGTGCCAGCAGTCAAACAGGGGACCTGGGCTATGGCTACACCTTC
J gene: TRBJ1-5; clone size: few; D gene: TRBD1; CDR3 length: 16; V gene: TRBV6-8; CDR3 protein: CASSFPGQGAGQPQHF; CDR3 DNA: TGTGCCAGCAGTTTTCCGGGACAGGGGGCTGGACAGCCCCAGCATTTT
J gene: TRBJ1-5; clone size: few; D gene: .; CDR3 length: 16; V gene: TRBV11-3; CDR3 protein: CASSLGGRYSNQPQHF; CDR3 DNA: TGTGCCAGCAGCTTGGGGGGACGCTATAGCAATCAGCCCCAGCATTTT
J gene: TRBJ2-3; clone size: few; D gene: .; CDR3 length: 15; V gene: TRBV7-6; CDR3 protein: CASSLGGGGTDTQYF; CDR3 DNA: TGTGCCAGCAGCTTGGGGGGCGGTGGCACAGATACGCAGTATTTT
J gene: TRBJ1-5; clone size: .; D gene: .; CDR3 length: 19; V gene: TRBV19; CDR3 protein: CASSMVKPYSQAINQPQHF; CDR3 DNA: TGTGCCAGTAGTATGGTCAAACCCTACTCACAGGCCATCAATCAGCCCCAGCATTTT
J gene: TRBJ1-6; clone size: few; D gene: .; CDR3 length: 16; V gene: TRBV7-6; CDR3 protein: CASSLSGPGVNSPLHF; CDR3 DNA: TGTGCCAGCAGTCTATCGGGACCTGGCGTTAATTCACCCCTCCACTTT
J gene: TRBJ1-6; clone size: .; D gene: .; CDR3 length: 13; V gene: TRBV7-2; CDR3 protein: CASSFRANSPLHF; CDR3 DNA: TGTGCCAGCAGCTTCAGGGCCAATTCACCCCTCCACTTT
J gene: TRBJ1-2; clone size: few; D gene: .; CDR3 length: 14; V gene: TRBV19; CDR3 protein: CASSTTTNYYGYTF; CDR3 DNA: TGTGCCAGTAGTACCACTACCAATTACTATGGCTACACCTTC
J gene: TRBJ2-1; clone size: few; D gene: .; CDR3 length: 15; V gene: TRBV11-3; CDR3 protein: CASSHGLSGYNEQFF; CDR3 DNA: TGTGCCAGCAGCCATGGACTTTCAGGATACAATGAGCAGTTCTTC
J gene: TRBJ2-7; clone size: .; D gene: .; CDR3 length: 14; V gene: TRBV9; CDR3 protein: CASSGDLEGYEQYF; CDR3 DNA: TGTGCCAGCAGCGGCGATCTAGAGGGTTACGAGCAGTACTTC
J gene: TRBJ1-2; clone size: .; D gene: .; CDR3 length: 14; V gene: TRBV5-1; CDR3 protein: CASSSLPKDSSYTF; CDR3 DNA: TGCGCCAGCAGCTCCTTACCAAAGGACAGCAGCTACACCTTC
J gene: TRBJ2-3; clone size: few; D gene: TRBD1; CDR3 length: 14; V gene: TRBV18; CDR3 protein: CASSPTGSTDTQYF; CDR3 DNA: TGTGCCAGCTCACCGACAGGGAGCACAGATACGCAGTATTTT
J gene: TRBJ1-2; clone size: .; D gene: .; CDR3 length: 14; V gene: TRBV10-3; CDR3 protein: CAISESSGVYGYTF; CDR3 DNA: TGTGCCATCAGTGAGTCATCAGGGGTGTATGGCTACACCTTC
J gene: TRBJ2-4; clone size: .; D gene: .; CDR3 length: 16; V gene: TRBV7-5; CDR3 protein: CASSSVLRAAKNIQYF; CDR3 DNA: TGTGCCAGCAGTTCCGTACTGAGGGCCGCCAAAAACATTCAGTACTTC
J gene: TRBJ1-1; clone size: few; D gene: .; CDR3 length: 16; V gene: TRBV9; CDR3 protein: CASSPSGGRGGTEAFF; CDR3 DNA: TGTGCCAGCAGCCCCTCCGGGGGTCGGGGAGGCACTGAAGCTTTCTTT
J gene: TRBJ1-2; clone size: few; D gene: .; CDR3 length: 13; V gene: TRBV6-8; CDR3 protein: CASSDSYNYGYTF; CDR3 DNA: TGTGCCAGCAGTGACTCATATAACTATGGCTACACCTTC
J gene: TRBJ1-2; clone size: .; D gene: .; CDR3 length: 17; V gene: TRBV11-3; CDR3 protein: CASSLDLGGAGNYGYTF; CDR3 DNA: TGTGCCAGCAGCTTGGATCTAGGGGGGGCAGGGAACTATGGCTACACCTTC
J gene: TRBJ2-7; clone size: .; D gene: TRBD1; CDR3 length: 14; V gene: TRBV30; CDR3 protein: CAWELDRAGHEQYF; CDR3 DNA: TGTGCCTGGGAACTGGACAGGGCCGGCCACGAGCAGTACTTC
J gene: TRBJ1-3; clone size: once; D gene: .; CDR3 length: 15; V gene: TRBV25-1; CDR3 protein: CASKPAFPSGNTIYF; CDR3 DNA: TGTGCCAGCAAACCTGCCTTTCCCTCTGGAAACACCATATATTTT
J gene: TRBJ1-2; clone size: .; D gene: TRBD1; CDR3 length: 14; V gene: TRBV29-1; CDR3 protein: CSVEAADRVYGYTF; CDR3 DNA: TGCAGCGTTGAGGCCGCTGACAGGGTCTATGGCTACACCTTC
J gene: TRBJ2-7; clone size: .; D gene: .; CDR3 length: 12; V gene: TRBV6-8; CDR3 protein: CASSYGGSLEYF; CDR3 DNA: TGTGCCAGCAGTTACGGGGGTAGCTTGGAGTACTTC
J gene: TRBJ1-3; clone size: once; D gene: .; CDR3 length: 16; V gene: TRBV15; CDR3 protein: CATSSSRAGLGNTIYF; CDR3 DNA: TGTGCCACCAGCAGCAGTCGGGCAGGGCTCGGAAACACCATATATTTT
J gene: TRBJ1-5; clone size: .; D gene: .; CDR3 length: 15; V gene: TRBV25-1; CDR3 protein: CASSESAYSNQPQHF; CDR3 DNA: TGTGCCAGCAGTGAATCAGCATATAGCAATCAGCCCCAGCATTTT
J gene: TRBJ1-3; clone size: .; D gene: .; CDR3 length: 14; V gene: TRBV6-8; CDR3 protein: CASSYSGAGNTIYF; CDR3 DNA: TGTGCCAGCAGTTACTCAGGGGCGGGAAACACCATATATTTT
J gene: TRBJ1-1; clone size: few; D gene: .; CDR3 length: 13; V gene: TRBV19; CDR3 protein: CASSIVGGTEAFF; CDR3 DNA: TGTGCCAGTAGTATAGTGGGAGGTACTGAAGCTTTCTTT
J gene: TRBJ1-3; clone size: few; D gene: .; CDR3 length: 14; V gene: TRBV30; CDR3 protein: CAWSVGDRGNTIYF; CDR3 DNA: TGTGCCTGGAGTGTTGGGGACCGTGGAAACACCATATATTTT
J gene: TRBJ1-2; clone size: few; D gene: .; CDR3 length: 13; V gene: TRBV19; CDR3 protein: CASSIGKEGGYTF; CDR3 DNA: TGTGCCAGTAGTATCGGCAAGGAGGGAGGCTACACCTTC
J gene: TRBJ2-1; clone size: few; D gene: TRBD2; CDR3 length: 15; V gene: TRBV6-8; CDR3 protein: CASSLQLAGGYEQFF; CDR3 DNA: TGTGCCAGCAGCCTCCAGCTAGCGGGGGGTTATGAGCAGTTCTTC
J gene: TRBJ1-1; clone size: few; D gene: TRBD1; CDR3 length: 12; V gene: TRBV28; CDR3 protein: CASSLTGASTFF; CDR3 DNA: TGTGCCAGCAGTTTGACAGGGGCTTCGACTTTCTTT
J gene: TRBJ2-7; clone size: few; D gene: TRBD1; CDR3 length: 14; V gene: TRBV9; CDR3 protein: CASSVGTGVYEQYF; CDR3 DNA: TGTGCCAGCAGCGTAGGGACAGGGGTGTACGAGCAGTACTTC
J gene: TRBJ1-4; clone size: .; D gene: .; CDR3 length: 15; V gene: TRBV9; CDR3 protein: CASSVGHGNNEKLFF; CDR3 DNA: TGTGCCAGCAGCGTAGGTCACGGAAATAATGAAAAACTGTTTTTT
J gene: TRBJ2-3; clone size: .; D gene: .; CDR3 length: 14; V gene: TRBV14; CDR3 protein: CASRRQISTDTQYF; CDR3 DNA: TGTGCCAGCAGGAGACAGATTTCCACAGATACGCAGTATTTT
J gene: TRBJ1-6; clone size: .; D gene: .; CDR3 length: 15; V gene: TRBV19; CDR3 protein: CASSIPGSYNSPLHF; CDR3 DNA: TGTGCCAGTAGTATCCCGGGATCCTATAATTCACCCCTCCACTTT
J gene: TRBJ2-7; clone size: .; D gene: .; CDR3 length: 13; V gene: TRBV10-2; CDR3 protein: CASSRTISGEQYF; CDR3 DNA: TGCGCCAGCAGTCGGACTATTTCGGGCGAGCAGTACTTC
J gene: TRBJ2-5; clone size: .; D gene: TRBD1; CDR3 length: 14; V gene: TRBV7-6; CDR3 protein: CASSLPGQRETQYF; CDR3 DNA: TGTGCCAGCAGCTTACCGGGACAGCGAGAGACCCAGTACTTC
J gene: TRBJ2-3; clone size: .; D gene: .; CDR3 length: 13; V gene: TRBV9; CDR3 protein: CASSPPGFSTQYF; CDR3 DNA: TGTGCCAGCAGCCCCCCAGGGTTTAGCACGCAGTATTTT
J gene: TRBJ1-1; clone size: few; D gene: TRBD1; CDR3 length: 15; V gene: TRBV11-3; CDR3 protein: CASSQGQGLNTEAFF; CDR3 DNA: TGTGCCAGCAGCCAGGGACAGGGATTGAACACTGAAGCTTTCTTT
J gene: TRBJ1-6; clone size: .; D gene: .; CDR3 length: 15; V gene: TRBV14; CDR3 protein: CASSQWGQYNSPLHF; CDR3 DNA: TGTGCCAGCAGCCAATGGGGGCAGTATAATTCACCCCTCCACTTT
J gene: TRBJ2-1; clone size: few; D gene: TRBD2; CDR3 length: 19; V gene: TRBV6-8; CDR3 protein: CASTQRLLAGGPAYNEQFF; CDR3 DNA: TGTGCCAGCACCCAAAGGCTACTAGCGGGGGGCCCCGCTTACAATGAGCAGTTCTTC
J gene: TRBJ1-2; clone size: medium-sized; D gene: TRBD1; CDR3 length: 16; V gene: TRBV4-1; CDR3 protein: CASSQLGTGSYYGYTF; CDR3 DNA: TGCGCCAGCAGCCAACTAGGGACAGGATCATACTATGGCTACACCTTC
J gene: TRBJ2-3; clone size: few; D gene: .; CDR3 length: 16; V gene: TRBV11-3; CDR3 protein: CASSSARGSSTDTQYF; CDR3 DNA: TGTGCCAGCAGCTCCGCCCGGGGGTCATCCACAGATACGCAGTATTTT
J gene: TRBJ2-7; clone size: few; D gene: TRBD2; CDR3 length: 12; V gene: TRBV9; CDR3 protein: CASSVERGHQYF; CDR3 DNA: TGTGCCAGCAGCGTAGAGCGGGGTCATCAGTACTTC
J gene: TRBJ1-1; clone size: .; D gene: .; CDR3 length: 16; V gene: TRBV5-1; CDR3 protein: CASSLEGARADTEAFF; CDR3 DNA: TGCGCCAGCAGCTTGGAAGGGGCCAGGGCGGACACTGAAGCTTTCTTT
J gene: TRBJ1-1; clone size: .; D gene: .; CDR3 length: 14; V gene: TRBV5-1; CDR3 protein: CASSFALMNTEAFF; CDR3 DNA: TGCGCCAGCAGCTTTGCACTTATGAACACTGAAGCTTTCTTT
J gene: TRBJ1-1; clone size: .; D gene: .; CDR3 length: 15; V gene: TRBV18; CDR3 protein: CASSLGTGENTEAFF; CDR3 DNA: TGTGCCAGCTCACTAGGGACGGGTGAGAACACTGAAGCTTTCTTT
J gene: TRBJ1-2; clone size: .; D gene: .; CDR3 length: 16; V gene: TRBV30; CDR3 protein: CAWSLLPRPAAYGYTF; CDR3 DNA: TGTGCCTGGAGCCTACTACCCAGACCGGCAGCCTATGGCTACACCTTC
J gene: TRBJ2-2; clone size: .; D gene: .; CDR3 length: 16; V gene: TRBV18; CDR3 protein: CASSLEQIPNTGELFF; CDR3 DNA: TGTGCCAGCTCACTGGAACAGATTCCAAACACCGGGGAGCTGTTTTTT
J gene: TRBJ1-1; clone size: .; D gene: .; CDR3 length: 16; V gene: TRBV25-1; CDR3 protein: CASSPNEGRMNTEAFF; CDR3 DNA: TGTGCCAGCAGTCCCAATGAGGGACGGATGAACACTGAAGCTTTCTTT
J gene: TRBJ2-2; clone size: medium-sized; D gene: .; CDR3 length: 16; V gene: TRBV10-3; CDR3 protein: CAISESERVYAGELFF; CDR3 DNA: TGTGCCATCAGTGAGTCGGAAAGGGTATACGCCGGGGAGCTGTTTTTT
J gene: TRBJ2-3; clone size: .; D gene: .; CDR3 length: 16; V gene: TRBV18; CDR3 protein: CASSPKGAIATDTQYF; CDR3 DNA: TGTGCCAGCTCACCCAAGGGAGCCATAGCCACAGATACGCAGTATTTT
J gene: TRBJ2-7; clone size: .; D gene: TRBD1; CDR3 length: 15; V gene: TRBV28; CDR3 protein: CASSQTGRVAYEQYF; CDR3 DNA: TGTGCCAGCAGCCAGACAGGGCGTGTAGCCTACGAGCAGTACTTC
J gene: TRBJ1-2; clone size: medium-sized; D gene: .; CDR3 length: 14; V gene: TRBV6-8; CDR3 protein: CASSHLGPNYGYTF; CDR3 DNA: TGTGCCAGCAGCCACCTGGGCCCTAACTATGGCTACACCTTC
J gene: TRBJ1-3; clone size: few; D gene: .; CDR3 length: 15; V gene: TRBV11-3; CDR3 protein: CASSWGGAPGNTIYF; CDR3 DNA: TGTGCCAGCAGCTGGGGGGGGGCCCCTGGAAACACCATATATTTT
J gene: TRBJ1-2; clone size: few; D gene: TRBD1; CDR3 length: 14; V gene: TRBV15; CDR3 protein: CATSLKGQHYGYTF; CDR3 DNA: TGTGCCACCAGCCTAAAGGGACAGCACTATGGCTACACCTTC
J gene: TRBJ1-5; clone size: .; D gene: .; CDR3 length: 14; V gene: TRBV11-1; CDR3 protein: CASSLGQTHQPQHF; CDR3 DNA: TGTGCCAGCAGCCTAGGACAGACTCATCAGCCCCAGCATTTT
J gene: TRBJ2-3; clone size: .; D gene: .; CDR3 length: 14; V gene: TRBV11-3; CDR3 protein: CASSLSRWGDTQYF; CDR3 DNA: TGTGCCAGCAGCTTAAGTAGGTGGGGAGATACGCAGTATTTT